A single sample is the source of the 21 T cell receptor beta chains below, sequenced in a study of blood T cell repertoires in COVID-19. Assay: immunoSEQ multiplex PCR; the TCRdb copy retains only in-frame clones and omits some. The sample has some 250,000 clones; around 89% are singletons. Sequences were obtained from PBMCs or T cells enriched from blood (not recorded which). The receptors originated from a man aged 40-50 years who had recovered from COVID-19.

The V gene is TRBV10-2, the J gene TRBJ1-1; TRBD1 is a possible D gene (6 bases). With 8 bases removed from V and 3 bases from J, the gap between germline ends came to 16 bases. This CDR3 has 14 residues. Germline V CDR1 and CDR2: WSHSY, SAAADI. In DNA, the CDR3 is TGCGCCAGCTCGGAGGGGGGGTACGACACTGAAGCTTTCTTT. It specifies CASSEGGYDTEAFF.

The rearrangement uses TRBV18 and TRBJ1-1; tentative D call: TRBD1 (5 bases). V was shortened by 2 bases and J by 7 bases, with 20 bases between the two germline ends. Germline V gene sequence: CDR1 KGHSH, CDR2 LQKENI. The CDR3 is made up of 16 amino acids. CDR3 nucleotides: TGTGCCAGCTCACCAAAGGAGGAGGGGCTAGTGGGTGAAGCTTTCTTT. Amino acid sequence: CASSPKEEGLVGEAFF.

The J gene is TRBJ1-1, the V gene TRBV3-1 (or the pseudogene TRBV3-2), with D perhaps TRBD1 (5 bases). CDR1 is LGHDT, CDR2 YNNKEL, per germline (reference sequence). The CDR3 is 15 amino acids. The V end lost 1 base, the J end lost 5 bases, and 14 bases lay between the germline ends. The CDR3 protein is CASSQVGGRETEAFF. In DNA form, the CDR3 reads TGTGCCAGCAGCCAAGTGGGGGGGAGGGAGACTGAAGCTTTCTTT.

The chain carries TRBV19 and TRBJ1-1, with TRBD1 matching over 7 bases. The CDR3 consists of 15 residues. Per germline, CDR1 LNHDA and CDR2 SQIVND (reference sequence). Trimming at V came to 5 bases and at J to 6 bases, leaving 12 bases not matched to a gene. CDR3 DNA: TGTGCCAGTAGTGGAGGGGGCTACGGAGCCGCTGAAGCTTTCTTT. It specifies CASSGGGYGAAEAFF.

The chain has TRBV7-6 and TRBJ2-5, with D perhaps matching TRBD2 (6 bases). The CDR3 is 13 amino acids. CDR1 and CDR2 (germline): SGHVS, FNYEAQ. Trimming cost V 5 bases and J 4 bases, with 11 bases left between them. CDR3 residues: CASSGTFRETQYF. The CDR3, as DNA: TGTGCCAGCAGCGGGACTTTTAGAGAGACCCAGTACTTC. Drawing the rest from reference TRBV7-6 and TRBJ2-5, the complete variable domain is GAGVSQSPRYKVTKRGQDVALRCDPISGHVSLYWYRQALGQGPEFLTYFNYEAQQDKSGLPNDRFSAERPEGSISTLTIQRTEQRDSAMYRCASSGTFRETQYFGPGTRLLVL.

The chain links TRBV29-1 to TRBJ1-2; no clear D. Trimming removed 0 bases from V and 3 bases from J, with 5 bases in between. CDR1 SQVTM and CDR2 ANQGSEA come from the germline V gene. CDR3 size: 12 residues. The CDR3 loop reads CSVEEGDYGYTF. The CDR3 bases are TGCAGCGTTGAAGAGGGCGACTATGGCTACACCTTC.

The J gene is TRBJ1-1, the V gene TRBV7-8, with unresolved D. V lost 1 base and J 1 base, leaving 10 bases between the germline ends. This CDR3 region has 15 residues. The germline gives CDR1 SGHVS, CDR2 FQNEAQ. The CDR3 protein is CASSLGAGRNTEAFF. In DNA, the CDR3 is TGTGCCAGCAGCTTAGGGGCAGGTCGGAACACTGAAGCTTTCTTT.

V is TRBV6-5 and J is TRBJ1-4; D call uncertain. The CDR3 spans 15 residues. Deletions cut 4 bases from V and 4 bases from J, with 13 bases between. The germline V gene has CDR1 MNHEY and CDR2 SVGAGI. The CDR3 region has the DNA TGTGCCAGCAGTTCCTTCGACGGAGTTAATGAAAAACTGTTTTTT. Protein sequence: CASSSFDGVNEKLFF.

In the case of this clone: This specimen includes other DNA sequences encoding the same CDR3. This chain connects TRBV19 to TRBJ1-5; D is possibly TRBD1 (5 bases). The CDR3 is 13 residues long. Germline-derived CDR1 and CDR2 are LNHDA and SQIVND (reference sequence). The germline V and J ends were trimmed by 3 bases and 5 bases, with 8 bases remaining between them. CDR3 region: CASSIGGDQPQHF. CDR3 DNA sequence: TGTGCCAGTAGTATTGGAGGGGATCAGCCCCAGCATTTT.

This clone was found once. This chain links TRBV27 with TRBJ2-5; 7 positions agree with TRBD1. Unmatched junction bases numbered 1, after V lost 2 bases and J lost 4 bases. Germline loops: CDR1 MNHEY, CDR2 SMNVEV (reference sequence). There are 13 residues in the CDR3. The CDR3 is CASSLGTVETQYF. In DNA, the CDR3 is TGTGCCAGCAGTTTAGGGACAGTAGAGACCCAGTACTTC.

The J gene is TRBJ2-6, the V gene TRBV27; D not certain. CDR3 size: 16 residues. The V gene lost 6 bases and the J gene lost 0 bases, with 12 bases spanning the gap. Per the germline V gene, CDR1 is MNHEY and CDR2 is SMNVEV (reference sequence). The CDR3 DNA sequence: TGTGCCAGCAGACCGTCAACGAGCTCTGGGGCCAACGTCCTGACTTTC. Its translation: CASRPSTSSGANVLTF. The full variable domain, in which reference TRBV27 and TRBJ2-6 provide the parts outside the CDR3, is EAQVTQNPRYLITVTGKKLTVTCSQNMNHEYMSWYRQDPGLGLRQIYYSMNVEVTDKGDVPEGYKVSRKEKRNFPLILESPSPNQTSLYFCASRPSTSSGANVLTFGAGSRLTVL.

This clone occurred once. This chain uses TRBV6-5 with TRBJ2-3; D might be TRBD1 (5 bases). This CDR3 contains 15 residues. V was pared by 0 bases and J by 6 bases, with 13 bases between. Per germline, CDR1 MNHEY and CDR2 SVGAGI. This CDR3 is CASSYSRTRLDTQYF. In DNA form, the CDR3 reads TGTGCCAGCAGTTACTCTAGGACACGGCTCGATACGCAGTATTTT.

This clone showed up just once. The chain employs TRBV7-2 and TRBJ2-7, with 11 bases fitting TRBD2. Germline assignment: CDR1 SGHTA and CDR2 FQGNSA. Losses at the gene ends were 6 bases for V and 0 bases for J; bases not matched to a gene: 10. The CDR3 extends over 17 amino acids. The CDR3 coding sequence is TGTGCCAGCAGAATGACTAGCGGGAATTTGGGCTCCTACGAGCAGTACTTC. This translates into CASRMTSGNLGSYEQYF.

The J gene is TRBJ2-3, the V gene TRBV29-1, with 10 bases matching TRBD2. The junction had 8 bases not matched to a gene; V was cut back by 7 bases and J by 4 bases. Germline CDR1 reads SQVTM; CDR2 reads ANQGSEA. The CDR3 is 14 amino acids. CDR3 nucleotide sequence: TGCAGCGGATCTAGCGGGAGCGTTTCAGATACGCAGTATTTT. Protein: CSGSSGSVSDTQYF.

The V call is TRBV19, the J call TRBJ1-1; 7 bases fit TRBD1. Unmatched junction bases numbered 4, after V lost 5 bases and J lost 7 bases. Germline values: CDR1 LNHDA, CDR2 SQIVND (reference sequence). The CDR3 is made up of 12 amino acids. CDR3: CASSYRDSEAFF. In nucleotides, the CDR3 is TGTGCCAGTAGTTACCGGGACAGTGAAGCTTTCTTT.

This sequence joins TRBV7-6 and TRBJ2-2; 7 positions match TRBD1. The germline V gene encodes CDR1 SGHVS and CDR2 FNYEAQ. This CDR3 has 15 residues. The V gene end was trimmed by 4 bases and the J gene end by 7 bases; junction bases not matched to a gene: 9. In DNA, the CDR3 is TGTGCCAGCAGCTCATCCAGGGGGTTGGGCGGGGAGCTGTTTTTT. Protein product: CASSSSRGLGGELFF.

This chain connects TRBV10-2 to TRBJ1-5, with TRBD1 matching over 8 bases. J lost 5 bases, V lost 5 bases, and 5 bases had no gene match. Germline V gives CDR1 WSHSY, CDR2 SAAADI. The CDR3 is made up of 14 amino acids. The CDR3 region has the DNA TGCGCCAGCAGTACCGGGACAGGAGATCAGCCCCAGCATTTT. It encodes CASSTGTGDQPQHF.

This chain connects TRBV5-1 to TRBJ2-1, with TRBD1 as a possible D gene (7 bases). The CDR3 runs 14 residues. V dropped 4 bases and J dropped 5 bases, with 13 bases sitting between them. CDR1 is SGHRS and CDR2 is YFSETQ in the germline V gene. This CDR3 reads CASSQGGANNEQFF. The CDR3 DNA reads TGCGCCAGCAGCCAGGGGGGAGCCAACAATGAGCAGTTCTTC.

V is TRBV28 and J is TRBJ1-1; 9 bases are a match to TRBD1. The CDR3 extends over 15 amino acids. Germline V lookup: CDR1 MDHEN, CDR2 SYDVKM. V lost 8 bases to trimming and J lost 6 bases; unmatched junction nucleotides: 13. CDR3 DNA sequence: TGTGCCAGCGACGACCCGGGACAGGGCGTACCTGAAGCTTTCTTT. Translation: CASDDPGQGVPEAFF.

The chain uses TRBV28 and TRBJ2-7, with 7 bases fitting TRBD1. The V and J ends lost 2 bases and 3 bases, in that order; junction bases with no gene match: 4. Germline CDR1 is MDHEN and CDR2 is SYDVKM. The CDR3 covers 14 residues. CDR3 bases: TGTGCCAGCAGTTTACGACAGGGTTTCTACGAGCAGTACTTC. It translates to CASSLRQGFYEQYF.

The chain couples TRBV19 to TRBJ1-2; D is perhaps TRBD1 (6 bases). V lost 6 bases and J lost 2, with 10 bases in between. This CDR3 spans 13 amino acids. CDR1 and CDR2 from the germline V gene are LNHDA and SQIVND (reference sequence). The CDR3 coding sequence is TGTGCCAGTAGCCTGACAGGAAACTATGGCTACACCTTC. It specifies CASSLTGNYGYTF.